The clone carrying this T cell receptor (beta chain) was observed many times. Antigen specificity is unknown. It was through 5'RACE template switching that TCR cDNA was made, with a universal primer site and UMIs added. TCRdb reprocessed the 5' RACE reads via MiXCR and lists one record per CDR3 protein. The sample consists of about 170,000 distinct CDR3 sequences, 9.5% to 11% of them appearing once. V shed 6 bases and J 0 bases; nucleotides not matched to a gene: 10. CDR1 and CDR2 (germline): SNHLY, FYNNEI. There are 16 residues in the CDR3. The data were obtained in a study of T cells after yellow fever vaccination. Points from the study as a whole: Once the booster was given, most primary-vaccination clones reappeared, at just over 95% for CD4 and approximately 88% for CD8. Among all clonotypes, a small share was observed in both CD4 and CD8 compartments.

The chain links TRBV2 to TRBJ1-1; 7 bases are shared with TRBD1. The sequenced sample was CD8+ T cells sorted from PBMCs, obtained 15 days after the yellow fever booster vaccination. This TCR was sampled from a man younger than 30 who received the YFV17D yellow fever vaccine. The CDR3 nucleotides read TGTGCCAGCAGCGGAACAAGGGACAGCTTGAACACTGAAGCTTTCTTT. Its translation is CASSGTRDSLNTEAFF.